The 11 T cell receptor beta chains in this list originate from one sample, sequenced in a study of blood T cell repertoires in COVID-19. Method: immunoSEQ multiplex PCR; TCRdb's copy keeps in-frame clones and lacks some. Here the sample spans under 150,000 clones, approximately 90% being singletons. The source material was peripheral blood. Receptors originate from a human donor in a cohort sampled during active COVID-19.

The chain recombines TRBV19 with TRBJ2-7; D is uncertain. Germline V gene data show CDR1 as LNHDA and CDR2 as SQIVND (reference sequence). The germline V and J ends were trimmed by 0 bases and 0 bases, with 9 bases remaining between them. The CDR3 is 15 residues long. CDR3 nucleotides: TGTGCCAGTAGTATAGACACAGCAAGCTCCTACGAGCAGTACTTC. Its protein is CASSIDTASSYEQYF.

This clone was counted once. The CDR3: CSVVRLDTEAFF. The CDR3, as DNA: TGCAGCGTGGTTAGATTGGACACTGAAGCTTTCTTT. The chain is built from TRBV29-1 and TRBJ1-1, with D uncertain. Germline CDR1 is SQVTM and CDR2 is ANQGSEA. The V and J ends lost 6 bases and 3 bases respectively, with 11 bases between them. This CDR3 has 12 residues.

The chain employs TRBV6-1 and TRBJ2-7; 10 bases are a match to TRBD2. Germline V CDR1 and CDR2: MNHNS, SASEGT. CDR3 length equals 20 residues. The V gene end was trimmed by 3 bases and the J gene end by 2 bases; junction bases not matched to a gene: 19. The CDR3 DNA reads TGTGCCAGCAGTGACAGAGCCACAGGGACTAGCGAGATCCTCCCCTACGAGCAGTACTTC. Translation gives CASSDRATGTSEILPYEQYF.

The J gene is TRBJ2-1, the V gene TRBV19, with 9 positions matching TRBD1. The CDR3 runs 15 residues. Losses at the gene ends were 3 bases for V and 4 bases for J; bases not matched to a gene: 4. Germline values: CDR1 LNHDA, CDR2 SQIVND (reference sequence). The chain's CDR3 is CASSMMGQGYNEQFF. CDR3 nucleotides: TGTGCCAGTAGTATGATGGGACAGGGTTACAATGAGCAGTTCTTC.

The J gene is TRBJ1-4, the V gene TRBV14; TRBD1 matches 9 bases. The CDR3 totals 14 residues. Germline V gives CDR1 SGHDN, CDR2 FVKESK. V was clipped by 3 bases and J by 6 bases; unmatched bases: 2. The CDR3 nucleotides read TGTGCCAGCAGCCACTGGGACAGGGATGAAAAACTGTTTTTT. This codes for CASSHWDRDEKLFF.

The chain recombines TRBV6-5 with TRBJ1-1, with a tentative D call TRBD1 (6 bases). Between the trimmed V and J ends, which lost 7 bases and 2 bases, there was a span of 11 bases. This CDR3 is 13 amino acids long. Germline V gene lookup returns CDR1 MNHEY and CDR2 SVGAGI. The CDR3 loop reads CASNTGKNTEAFF. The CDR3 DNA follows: TGTGCCAGCAATACAGGGAAAAACACTGAAGCTTTCTTT.

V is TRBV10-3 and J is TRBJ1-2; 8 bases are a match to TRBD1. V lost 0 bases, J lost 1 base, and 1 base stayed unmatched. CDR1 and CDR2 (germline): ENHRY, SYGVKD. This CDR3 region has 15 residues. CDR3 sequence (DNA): TGTGCCATCAGTGAGTCCGGACAGGGTAACTATGGCTACACCTTC. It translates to CAISESGQGNYGYTF.

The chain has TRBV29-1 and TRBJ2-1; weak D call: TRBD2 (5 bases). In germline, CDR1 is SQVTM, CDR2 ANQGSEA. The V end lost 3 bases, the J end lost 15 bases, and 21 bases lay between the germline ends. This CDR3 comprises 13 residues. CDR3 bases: TGCAGCGTTGAGTACCACCGGGGTGAGGGAAGGTTCTTC. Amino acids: CSVEYHRGEGRFF.

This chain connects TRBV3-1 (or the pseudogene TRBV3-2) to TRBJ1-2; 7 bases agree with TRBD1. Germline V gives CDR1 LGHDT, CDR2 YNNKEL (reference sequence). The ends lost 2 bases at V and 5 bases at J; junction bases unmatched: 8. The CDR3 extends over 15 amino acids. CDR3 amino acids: CASSQSRGTDYGYTF. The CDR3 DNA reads TGTGCCAGCAGCCAATCACGCGGGACAGATTATGGCTACACCTTC.

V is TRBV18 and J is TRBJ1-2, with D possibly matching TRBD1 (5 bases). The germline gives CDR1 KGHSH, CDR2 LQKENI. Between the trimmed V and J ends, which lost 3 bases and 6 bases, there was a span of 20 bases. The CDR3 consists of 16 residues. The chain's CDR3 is CASSPRQGGSSNGYTF. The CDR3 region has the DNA TGTGCCAGCTCACCGAGGCAGGGAGGTTCCTCCAATGGCTACACCTTC.

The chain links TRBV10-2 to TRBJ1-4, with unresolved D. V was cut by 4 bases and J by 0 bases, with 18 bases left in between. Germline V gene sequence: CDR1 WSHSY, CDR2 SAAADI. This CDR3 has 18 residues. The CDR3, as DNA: TGCGCCAGCAGTGGTCCACTCCATGGACTTGCAACTAATGAAAAACTGTTTTTT. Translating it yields CASSGPLHGLATNEKLFF.